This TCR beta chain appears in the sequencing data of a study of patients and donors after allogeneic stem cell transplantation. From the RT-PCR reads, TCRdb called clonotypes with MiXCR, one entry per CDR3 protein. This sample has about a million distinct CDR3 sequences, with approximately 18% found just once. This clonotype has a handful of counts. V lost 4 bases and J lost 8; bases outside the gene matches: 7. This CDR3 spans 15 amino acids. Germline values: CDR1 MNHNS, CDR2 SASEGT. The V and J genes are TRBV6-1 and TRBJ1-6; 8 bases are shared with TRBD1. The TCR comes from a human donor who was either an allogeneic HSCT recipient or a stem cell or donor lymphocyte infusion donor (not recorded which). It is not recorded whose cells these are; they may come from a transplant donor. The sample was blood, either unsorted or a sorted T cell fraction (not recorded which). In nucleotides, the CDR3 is TGTGCCAGCAGTGGATCGACAGGGGTTGATTCACCCCTCCACTTT. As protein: CASSGSTGVDSPLHF.